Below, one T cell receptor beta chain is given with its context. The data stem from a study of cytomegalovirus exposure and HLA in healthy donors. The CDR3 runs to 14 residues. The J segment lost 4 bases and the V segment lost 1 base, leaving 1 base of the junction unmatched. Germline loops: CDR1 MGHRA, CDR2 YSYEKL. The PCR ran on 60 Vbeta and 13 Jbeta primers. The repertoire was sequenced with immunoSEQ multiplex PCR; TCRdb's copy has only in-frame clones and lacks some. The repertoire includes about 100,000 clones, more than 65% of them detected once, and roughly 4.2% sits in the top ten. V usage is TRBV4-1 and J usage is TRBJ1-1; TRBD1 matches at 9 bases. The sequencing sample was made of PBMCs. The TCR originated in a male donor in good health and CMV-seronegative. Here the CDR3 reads CASSQVTGGTEAFF. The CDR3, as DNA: TGCGCCAGCAGCCAAGTGACAGGGGGCACTGAAGCTTTCTTT.